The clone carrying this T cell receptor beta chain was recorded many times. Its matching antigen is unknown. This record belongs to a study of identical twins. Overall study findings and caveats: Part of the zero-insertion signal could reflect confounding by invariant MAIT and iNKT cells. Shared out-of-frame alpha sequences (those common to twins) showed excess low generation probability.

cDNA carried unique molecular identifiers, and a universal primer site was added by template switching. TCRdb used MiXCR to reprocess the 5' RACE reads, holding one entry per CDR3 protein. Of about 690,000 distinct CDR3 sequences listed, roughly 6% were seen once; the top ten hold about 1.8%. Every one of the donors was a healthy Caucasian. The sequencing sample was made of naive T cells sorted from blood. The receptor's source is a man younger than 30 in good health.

The CDR3 spells CASSFATGAGYTF. CDR3 coding DNA: TGTGCCAGCAGCTTTGCGACAGGGGCTGGCTACACCTTC. The V and J genes are TRBV7-9 and TRBJ1-2, with TRBD1 matching 8 bases. Germline assignment: CDR1 SEHNR and CDR2 FQNEAQ (reference sequence). V lost 3 bases, J lost 7 bases, and 4 bases stayed unmatched. The CDR3 consists of 13 residues.